This T cell receptor beta chain was found in a study of T cells after yellow fever vaccination. Overall study results and limits: Detected again after the booster were most primary-vaccination clones, at nearly 97% CD4 and 70% to 90% CD8.

Using its own MiXCR run on the 5' RACE reads, TCRdb lists one record per CDR3 protein. The sample records about 240,000 distinct CDR3 sequences, 6.9% being singletons. Trimming left V 7 bases short and J 8 bases short, with 11 bases between. The CDR3 spans 11 residues. Germline V gives CDR1 MNHEY, CDR2 SVGAGI. As regards this clonotype: No antigen is known for it.

The TCR was taken from a man aged 25 to 40 who received the YFV17D yellow fever vaccine. Material: CD4+ T cells sorted from PBMCs, obtained 15 days after the yellow fever booster vaccination. V usage is TRBV6-5 and J usage is TRBJ1-2, with D possibly matching TRBD1 (5 bases). This CDR3 reads CASTPGSGYTF. CDR3 DNA: TGTGCCAGCACCCCAGGGTCCGGCTACACCTTC.